The 28 T cell receptor beta chains reported below all come from one sample, sequenced in a study of regulatory T cells in long-lasting Graves disease. Time point: newly diagnosed GD, antithyroid drugs for less than 3 months. Following extraction of RNA from PBMCs, that RNA was used to make the TCR library. Through Arm-PCR of CDR3 regions and iRepertoire HTBI primers, TCR beta libraries were built. TCRdb reanalysed the multiplex PCR reads using MiXCR and keeps one entry per CDR3 protein. The data contain 600,000 to 650,000 distinct CDR3 sequences, approximately 15% of them singletons. The data also belong to a second study, concerning T cells in Graves' hyperthyroidism and ophthalmopathy.

Sequences were derived from peripheral blood mononuclear cells (PBMCs), sampled at new diagnosis, from a patient treated with antithyroid drugs. The receptors were gathered from a woman in her 30s with Graves disease.

The chain carries TRBV5-5 and TRBJ1-1; D possibly corresponds to TRBD1 (5 bases). Germline V gene lookup returns CDR1 SGHKS and CDR2 YYEKEE (reference sequence). The length of the CDR3 is 12 residues. V lost 1 base and J 8 bases, leaving 9 bases between the germline ends. The CDR3 sequence is CASSLWTTEAFF. The CDR3 coding sequence is TGTGCCAGCAGCTTGTGGACAACCGAAGCTTTCTTT. Variable domain in full (rest from reference TRBV5-5 and TRBJ1-1): DAGVTQSPTHLIKTRGQQVTLRCSPISGHKSVSWYQQVLGQGPQFIFQYYEKEERGRGNFPDRFSARQFPNYSSELNVNALLLGDSALYLCASSLWTTEAFFGQGTRLTVV.

This rearrangement joins TRBV5-1 to TRBJ2-2; unclear D gene. This CDR3 has 15 amino acids. Trimming pared 0 bases from V and 2 bases from J, leaving 8 bases between. Germline loops: CDR1 SGHRS, CDR2 YFSETQ. The CDR3 region is CASSLAEQNTGELFF. CDR3 bases: TGCGCCAGCAGCTTGGCTGAGCAAAACACCGGGGAGCTGTTTTTT.

As for this clonotype: With a much larger clone just one base away, this may be a read error. The J gene is TRBJ1-6, the V gene TRBV12-3 or TRBV12-4; 8 nucleotides align to TRBD1. The CDR3 consists of 15 residues. The CDR3: CASSLQGAFTSPFHF. The CDR3 nucleotides are TGTGCCAGCAGTTTACAGGGGGCCTTTACCTCACCCTTCCACTTT.

The chain employs TRBV24-1 and TRBJ2-7, with 10 nucleotides matching TRBD1. The CDR3 is 15 amino acids. Germline V gene lookup returns CDR1 KGHDR and CDR2 SFDVKD. After removal of 4 bases from V and 4 bases from J, the junction contained 6 bases not matched to a gene. DNA for the CDR3: TGTGCCACCAGTGACCCCGGACAGGGGGGGTACGAGCAGTACTTC. This encodes CATSDPGQGGYEQYF.

The chain has TRBV2 and TRBJ1-1, with 9 bases identical to TRBD1. The CDR3 runs 13 residues. Germline trimming cut 6 bases from V and 6 bases from J; bases unmatched to any gene: 5. The germline CDR1 and CDR2 sequences are SNHLY and FYNNEI. The CDR3 DNA reads as TGTGCCAGCAGGGGGGACAGGGCGGCTGAAGCTTTCTTT. Protein sequence: CASRGDRAAEAFF.

In this sample, this clonotype turned up a few times. The chain is built from TRBV18 and TRBJ1-3; no firm D call. This CDR3 comprises 15 residues. Trimming shortened V by 2 bases and J by 0 bases, and 8 bases separated the two germline ends. From germline, CDR1 is KGHSH and CDR2 LQKENI. DNA of the CDR3: TGTGCCAGCTCACCAAAACAACTCTCTGGAAACACCATATATTTT. Translated: CASSPKQLSGNTIYF.

The chain is built from TRBV28 and TRBJ1-1, with D unresolved. This CDR3 has 14 amino acids. Germline V gives CDR1 MDHEN, CDR2 SYDVKM. V was pared by 6 bases and J by 2 bases, with 13 bases between. This CDR3 reads CASSQPGSNTEAFF. CDR3 nucleotide sequence: TGTGCCAGCAGCCAACCTGGTAGTAACACTGAAGCTTTCTTT.

The sample holds many counts of this clonotype. The gene calls are TRBV28 and TRBJ1-1; D unclear. Germline CDR1 and CDR2: MDHEN and SYDVKM. The CDR3 spans 13 residues. Between the trimmed V and J ends, which lost 5 bases and 0 bases, there was a span of 7 bases. The CDR3 loop reads CASSPRMNTEAFF. In nucleotides, the CDR3 is TGTGCCAGCAGTCCCCGCATGAACACTGAAGCTTTCTTT.

This clonotype was recorded at least ten times. This chain connects TRBV11-3 to TRBJ2-7; perhaps TRBD1 as D (6 bases). Germline lookup yields CDR1 SGHNT and CDR2 YENEEA. The CDR3 is 14 residues long. V lost 1 base, J lost 6 bases, and 13 bases lay in between. The DNA of the CDR3 is TGTGCCAGCAGCTTAGGTGGACAGATCTCCGAGCAGTACTTC. Its protein is CASSLGGQISEQYF.

This clonotype was seen only a few times. This sequence joins TRBV18 and TRBJ2-7, with a tentative D call TRBD1 (5 bases). The CDR3 has 15 amino acids. Trimming took 3 bases from V and 2 from J, leaving 14 bases between them. CDR1 KGHSH and CDR2 LQKENI come from the germline V gene. The CDR3: CASSPQGFSTYEQYF. CDR3 sequence (DNA): TGTGCCAGCTCACCTCAGGGATTTTCAACCTACGAGCAGTACTTC.

Ten or more counts support this clonotype. This sequence joins TRBV28 and TRBJ1-1; D perhaps matches TRBD1 (5 bases). Trimming removed 6 bases at V and 4 bases at J, with 12 bases between. CDR1 and CDR2 (germline): MDHEN, SYDVKM. The CDR3 is 13 residues long. CDR3 in amino acids: CASSRDEVTEAFF. CDR3 in DNA: TGTGCCAGCAGCCGGGACGAAGTCACTGAAGCTTTCTTT.

The table lists this clonotype with a few counts. The chain carries TRBV6-2 or TRBV6-3 and TRBJ1-1; TRBD1 is a possible D gene (5 bases). Germline CDR1 reads MNHEY; CDR2 reads SVGEGT. With 5 bases removed from V and 8 bases from J, the gap between germline ends came to 9 bases. CDR3 length: 11 amino acids. CDR3: CASSRDGEAFF. The CDR3 nucleotides are TGTGCCAGCAGTAGGGACGGGGAAGCTTTCTTT.

This clonotype occurred many times. The chain has TRBV12-3 or TRBV12-4 and TRBJ2-5, with TRBD1 as a possible D gene (6 bases). The CDR3 loop spans 16 amino acids. V shed 6 bases and J shed 1 base, with 18 bases lying between them. CDR3 protein: CASSVPTGKGQETQYF. CDR3 nucleotide sequence: TGTGCCAGCAGCGTCCCCACAGGGAAAGGCCAAGAGACCCAGTACTTC.

This clonotype turned up a few times. The chain is built from TRBV10-3 and TRBJ2-2, with D tentatively TRBD2 (5 bases). The V gene's germline CDR1 is ENHRY and CDR2 SYGVKD. V was clipped by 3 bases and J by 2 bases, with 10 bases between them. The CDR3 is made up of 15 amino acids. The CDR3 reads CAISDQAENTGELFF. The CDR3 region has the DNA TGTGCCATCAGTGACCAAGCGGAAAACACCGGGGAGCTGTTTTTT.

This clonotype has at least ten counts. The V call is TRBV7-3, the J call TRBJ2-1, with a weak D call TRBD2 (6 bases). CDR3 length: 14 amino acids. Trimming took off 1 base at V and 9 bases at J, with 13 bases between the two ends. Germline-derived CDR1 and CDR2 are SGHTA and FQGTGA. The CDR3 DNA is TGTGCCAGCAGCTTAAGTGGGGGGACGGGTGAGCAGTTCTTC. Encoded protein: CASSLSGGTGEQFF.

The V call is TRBV29-1, the J call TRBJ2-3; 9 nucleotides match TRBD1. In germline, CDR1 is SQVTM, CDR2 ANQGSEA. The V and J ends lost 8 bases and 1 base, in that order; junction bases with no gene match: 7. There are 14 residues in the CDR3. This chain's CDR3 is CSPQGQGGTDTQYF. In DNA form, the CDR3 reads TGCAGCCCTCAGGGACAGGGCGGCACAGATACGCAGTATTTT.

This chain connects TRBV30 to TRBJ2-7; D is unclear. V was clipped by 0 bases and J by 6 bases, with 12 bases between them. The V gene's germline CDR1 is GTSNPN and CDR2 SVGIG (reference sequence). The CDR3 covers 13 residues. The CDR3, as DNA: TGTGCCTGGAGTGTCTATAAGGGCGGCGAGCAGTACTTC. Translation gives CAWSVYKGGEQYF.

V and J are TRBV19 and TRBJ2-6, with D unresolved. V was clipped by 4 bases and J by 0 bases, with 16 bases between them. The CDR3 has 18 residues. Germline lookup yields CDR1 LNHDA and CDR2 SQIVND (reference sequence). This chain's CDR3 is CASSTPGHLSSGANVLTF. CDR3 DNA: TGTGCCAGTAGTACCCCCGGCCACCTTAGCTCTGGGGCCAACGTCCTGACTTTC.

This clonotype turned up a few times. The chain employs TRBV6-2 or TRBV6-3 and TRBJ2-3, with TRBD1 identical over 8 bases. J gave up 1 base and V 11 bases, and 11 bases lay outside the gene matches. The CDR3 is made up of 15 amino acids. The germline gives CDR1 MNHEY, CDR2 SVGEGT. The CDR3 nucleotides are TGTGCCGGGGCAGGGGGCGCTTCGGGCACAGATACGCAGTATTTT. It is translated as CAGAGGASGTDTQYF.

Ten or more counts support this clonotype. The chain joins TRBV28 to TRBJ1-1, with D perhaps TRBD1 (6 bases). The V gene lost 4 bases and the J gene lost 6 bases, with 15 bases spanning the gap. The CDR3 covers 14 residues. Germline loops: CDR1 MDHEN, CDR2 SYDVKM. The CDR3 here is CASSYLRGGPEAFF. CDR3 in DNA: TGTGCCAGCAGTTATCTGCGAGGGGGACCTGAAGCTTTCTTT.

This sequence joins TRBV12-3 or TRBV12-4 and TRBJ2-3, with D perhaps being TRBD1 or TRBD2 (6 bases each). The CDR3 length is 15 residues. Trimming pared 5 bases from V and 7 bases from J, leaving 19 bases between. The CDR3 DNA sequence: TGTGCCAGCAGTCCCCTGGGGGGCCCTGGGTATACGCAGTATTTT. Amino acids: CASSPLGGPGYTQYF.

The gene calls are TRBV18 and TRBJ2-7, with 10 bases fitting TRBD1. Looked up from germline, CDR1 is KGHSH and CDR2 is LQKENI. The CDR3 has 16 residues. Trimming at V came to 0 bases and at J to 6 bases, leaving 8 bases not matched to a gene. The CDR3 is CASSPPAGTGVGEQYF. In DNA, the CDR3 is TGTGCCAGCTCACCACCTGCTGGGACAGGGGTAGGCGAGCAGTACTTC.

This clonotype was counted ten times or more. The chain uses TRBV20-1 and TRBJ2-3; D gene unclear. The CDR3 loop spans 13 amino acids. Germline V lookup: CDR1 DFQATT, CDR2 SNEGSKA (reference sequence). As DNA, the CDR3 is TGCAGGCTCGGTGGGCCCGGCACAGATACGCAGTATTTT. Amino acids: CRLGGPGTDTQYF.

This clonotype was counted between two and nine times. This chain uses TRBV5-1 with TRBJ2-6; weak D call: TRBD2 (5 bases). The V gene lost 4 bases and the J gene lost 3 bases, with 11 bases spanning the gap. The CDR3 spans 15 residues. Germline CDR1 SGHRS, CDR2 YFSETQ. Written as DNA, the CDR3 is TGCGCCAGCAGCGTCCGGGAAGATGGGGCCAACGTCCTGACTTTC. As protein: CASSVREDGANVLTF.

This clonotype was seen more than once but under ten times. The CDR3 loop is CASSPDRIFQRTEAFF. DNA for the CDR3: TGCGCCAGCAGCCCGGACAGGATATTTCAGAGAACTGAAGCTTTCTTT. The V gene is TRBV4-1, the J gene TRBJ1-1; 7 positions match TRBD1. In germline, CDR1 is MGHRA, CDR2 YSYEKL. The CDR3 consists of 16 residues. The junction had 13 bases not matched to a gene; V was cut back by 4 bases and J by 5 bases.

The chain combines TRBV4-2 with TRBJ2-2; D is possibly TRBD1 (5 bases). The CDR3 is made up of 17 amino acids. Germline assignment: CDR1 LGHNA and CDR2 YNFKEQ. Trimming removed 0 bases at V and 5 bases at J, with 16 bases between. CDR3 in DNA: TGTGCCAGCAGCCAAGACGGTAGCTCCTCAGGGACCGGGGAGCTGTTTTTT. Translation gives CASSQDGSSSGTGELFF.

This clonotype has a count of ten or more. This rearrangement joins TRBV7-8 to TRBJ1-4, with 8 nucleotides matching TRBD1. The CDR3 totals 15 residues. Germline CDR1 SGHVS, CDR2 FQNEAQ. J gave up 8 bases and V 8 bases, and 13 bases lay outside the gene matches. CDR3 sequence (DNA): TGTGCCAGCGGACTTTGGACAGGGAAAGCGGAAAAACTGTTTTTT. It specifies CASGLWTGKAEKLFF.

This clonotype was seen at least ten times. This chain joins TRBV24-1 and TRBJ1-5; D is ambiguous. Germline CDR1 and CDR2: KGHDR and SFDVKD. The CDR3 contains 15 residues. The V end lost 5 bases, the J end lost 3 bases, and 13 bases lay between the germline ends. The CDR3 bases are TGTGCCACCAGTGCTCGCTCGGGGTCCAATCAGCCCCAGCATTTT. Translation gives CATSARSGSNQPQHF.